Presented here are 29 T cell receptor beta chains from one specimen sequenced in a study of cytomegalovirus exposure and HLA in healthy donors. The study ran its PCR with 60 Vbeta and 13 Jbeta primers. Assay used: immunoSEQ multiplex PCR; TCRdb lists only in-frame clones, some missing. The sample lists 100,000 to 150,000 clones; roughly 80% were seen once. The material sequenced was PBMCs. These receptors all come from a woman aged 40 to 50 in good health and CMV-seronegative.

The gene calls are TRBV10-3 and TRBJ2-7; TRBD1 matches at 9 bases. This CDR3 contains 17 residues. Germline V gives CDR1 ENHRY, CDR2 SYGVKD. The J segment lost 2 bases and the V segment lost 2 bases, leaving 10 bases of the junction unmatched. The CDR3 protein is CAISERSGTGITYEQYF. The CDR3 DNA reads TGTGCCATCAGTGAGCGCTCCGGGACAGGGATAACCTACGAGCAGTACTTC.

The CDR3 is CASSLRGGANVLTF. The CDR3 nucleotides read TGTGCCAGCAGTCTACGTGGTGGGGCCAACGTCCTGACTTTC. The chain joins TRBV28 to TRBJ2-6, with no clear D. The V end was cut by 5 bases, the J end by 3 bases, with 8 bases between. Per the germline V gene, CDR1 is MDHEN and CDR2 is SYDVKM. The CDR3 is made up of 14 amino acids.

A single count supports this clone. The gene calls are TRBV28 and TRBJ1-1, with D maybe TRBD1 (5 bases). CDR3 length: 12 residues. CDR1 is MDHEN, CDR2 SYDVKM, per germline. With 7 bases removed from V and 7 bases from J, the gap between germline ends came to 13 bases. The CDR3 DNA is TGTGCCAGCAACCGCCTGGGGCTTGAAGCTTTCTTT. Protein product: CASNRLGLEAFF.

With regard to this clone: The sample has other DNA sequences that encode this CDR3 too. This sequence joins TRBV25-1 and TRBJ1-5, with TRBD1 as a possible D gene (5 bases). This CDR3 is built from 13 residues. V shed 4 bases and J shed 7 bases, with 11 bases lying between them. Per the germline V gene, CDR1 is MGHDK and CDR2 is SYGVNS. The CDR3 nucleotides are TGTGCCAGCAGTGTGAGGGGAGGCCAGCCCCAGCATTTT. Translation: CASSVRGGQPQHF. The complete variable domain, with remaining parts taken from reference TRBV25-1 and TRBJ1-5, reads EADIYQTPRYLVIGTGKKITLECSQTMGHDKMYWYQQDPGMELHLIHYSYGVNSTEKGDLSSESTVSRIRTEHFPLTLESARPSHTSQYLCASSVRGGQPQHFGDGTRLSIL.

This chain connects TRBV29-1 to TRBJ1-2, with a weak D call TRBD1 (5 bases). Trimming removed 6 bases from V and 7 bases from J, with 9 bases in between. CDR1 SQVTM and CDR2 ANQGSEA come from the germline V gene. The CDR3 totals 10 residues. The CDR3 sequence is CSVTVPGYTF. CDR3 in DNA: TGCAGCGTGACAGTTCCTGGCTACACCTTC.

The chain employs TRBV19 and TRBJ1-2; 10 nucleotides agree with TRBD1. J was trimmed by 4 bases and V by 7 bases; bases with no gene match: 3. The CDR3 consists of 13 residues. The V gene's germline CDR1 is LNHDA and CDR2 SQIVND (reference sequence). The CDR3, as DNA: TGTGCCAGTAATTGGGACAGGGGCTATGGCTACACCTTC. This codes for CASNWDRGYGYTF. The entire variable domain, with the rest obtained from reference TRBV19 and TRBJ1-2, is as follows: DGGITQSPKYLFRKEGQNVTLSCEQNLNHDAMYWYRQDPGQGLRLIYYSQIVNDFQKGDIAEGYSVSREKKESFPLTVTSAQKNPTAFYLCASNWDRGYGYTFGSGTRLTVV.

Here the CDR3 DNA reads TGTGCCAGCAGCCTACAGGGGGACATGACAACCGGGGAGCTGTTTTTT. Encoded protein: CASSLQGDMTTGELFF. The V call is TRBV9, the J call TRBJ2-2, with 8 bases aligning to TRBD1. Looked up from germline, CDR1 is SGDLS and CDR2 is YYNGEE. The CDR3 contains 16 residues. V lost 4 bases, J lost 5 bases, and 10 bases stayed unmatched.

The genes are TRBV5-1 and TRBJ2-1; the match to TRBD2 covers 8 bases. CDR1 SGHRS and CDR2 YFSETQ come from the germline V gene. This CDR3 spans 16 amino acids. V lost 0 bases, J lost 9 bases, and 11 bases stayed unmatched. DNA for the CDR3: TGCGCCAGCAGCTTGGGGGCAGGGGCCGCGGGGGGTGAGCAGTTCTTC. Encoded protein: CASSLGAGAAGGEQFF.

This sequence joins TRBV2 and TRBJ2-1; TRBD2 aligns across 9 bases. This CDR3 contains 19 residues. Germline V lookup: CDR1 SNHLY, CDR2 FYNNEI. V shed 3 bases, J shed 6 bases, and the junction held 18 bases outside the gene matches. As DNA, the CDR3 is TGTGCCAGCAGTGACCGGAGTCCGAAGACTAGCGGAATAGGCAATGAGCAGTTCTTC. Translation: CASSDRSPKTSGIGNEQFF.

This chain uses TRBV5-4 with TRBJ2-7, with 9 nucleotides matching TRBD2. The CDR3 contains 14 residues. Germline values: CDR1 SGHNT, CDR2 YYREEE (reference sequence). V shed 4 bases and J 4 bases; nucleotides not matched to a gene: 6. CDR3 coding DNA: TGTGCCAGCAGCGCCGCGGGGGGGCTGTACGAGCAGTACTTC. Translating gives CASSAAGGLYEQYF.

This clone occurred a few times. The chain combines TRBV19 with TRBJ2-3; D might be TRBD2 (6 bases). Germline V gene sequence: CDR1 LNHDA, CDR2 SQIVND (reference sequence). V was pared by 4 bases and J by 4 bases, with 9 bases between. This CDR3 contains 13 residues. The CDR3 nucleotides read TGTGCCAGTAGTACCCTAGCGTCAGATACGCAGTATTTT. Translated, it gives CASSTLASDTQYF.

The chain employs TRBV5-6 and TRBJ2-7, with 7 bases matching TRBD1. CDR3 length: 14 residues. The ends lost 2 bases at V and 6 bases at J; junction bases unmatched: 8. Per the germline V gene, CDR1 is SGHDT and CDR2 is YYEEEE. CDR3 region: CASSFTGVSGEQYF. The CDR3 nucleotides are TGTGCCAGCAGCTTTACAGGGGTCTCTGGCGAGCAGTACTTC. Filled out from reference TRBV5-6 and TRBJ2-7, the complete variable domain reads DAGVTQSPTHLIKTRGQQVTLRCSPKSGHDTVSWYQQALGQGPQFIFQYYEEEERQRGNFPDRFSGHQFPNYSSELNVNALLLGDSALYLCASSFTGVSGEQYFGPGTRLTVT.

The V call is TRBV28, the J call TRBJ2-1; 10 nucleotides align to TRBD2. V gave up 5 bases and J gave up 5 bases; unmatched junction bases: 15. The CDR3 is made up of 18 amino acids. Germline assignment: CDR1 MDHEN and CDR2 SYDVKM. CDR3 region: CASSLTSGNEYGDNEQFF. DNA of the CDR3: TGTGCCAGCAGTCTTACTAGCGGGAATGAATATGGAGACAATGAGCAGTTCTTC.

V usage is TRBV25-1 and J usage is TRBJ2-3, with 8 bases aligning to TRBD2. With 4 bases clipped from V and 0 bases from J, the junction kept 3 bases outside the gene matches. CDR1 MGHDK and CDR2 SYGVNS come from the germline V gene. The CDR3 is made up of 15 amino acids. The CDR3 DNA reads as TGTGCCAGCAGTGTTCGGGAGGGGAGCACAGATACGCAGTATTTT. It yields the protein CASSVREGSTDTQYF.

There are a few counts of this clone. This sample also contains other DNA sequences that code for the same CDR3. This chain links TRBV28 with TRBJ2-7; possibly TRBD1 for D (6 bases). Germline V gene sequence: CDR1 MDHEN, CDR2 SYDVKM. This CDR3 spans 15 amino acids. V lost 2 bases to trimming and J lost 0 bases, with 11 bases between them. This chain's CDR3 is CASSLRGSTSYEQYF. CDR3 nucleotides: TGTGCCAGCAGTTTAAGGGGGAGTACCTCCTACGAGCAGTACTTC.

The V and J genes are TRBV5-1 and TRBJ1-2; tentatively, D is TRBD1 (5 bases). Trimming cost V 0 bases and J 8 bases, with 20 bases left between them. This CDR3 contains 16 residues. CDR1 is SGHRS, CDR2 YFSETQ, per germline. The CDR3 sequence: CASSLAGTAGPSGYTF. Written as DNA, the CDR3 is TGCGCCAGCAGCTTGGCCGGGACGGCGGGGCCTTCGGGCTACACCTTC.

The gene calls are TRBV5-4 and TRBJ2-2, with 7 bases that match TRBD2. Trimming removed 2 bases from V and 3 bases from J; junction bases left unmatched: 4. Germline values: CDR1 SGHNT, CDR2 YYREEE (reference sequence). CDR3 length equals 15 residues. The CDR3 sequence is CASSFTSVYTGELFF. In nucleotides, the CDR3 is TGTGCCAGCAGCTTTACTAGCGTATACACCGGGGAGCTGTTTTTT.

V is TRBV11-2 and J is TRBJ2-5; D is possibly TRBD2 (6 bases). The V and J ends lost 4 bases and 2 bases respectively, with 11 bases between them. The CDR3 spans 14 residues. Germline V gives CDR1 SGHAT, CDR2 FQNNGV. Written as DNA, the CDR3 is TGTGCCAGCAGCTCGGGAGTGGGGCAAGAGACCCAGTACTTC. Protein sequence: CASSSGVGQETQYF.

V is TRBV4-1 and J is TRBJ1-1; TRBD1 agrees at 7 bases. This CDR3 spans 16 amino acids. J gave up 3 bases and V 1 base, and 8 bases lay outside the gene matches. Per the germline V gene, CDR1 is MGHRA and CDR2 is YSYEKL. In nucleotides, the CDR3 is TGCGCCAGCAGCCAAGTTGCGGGAACAGGGGACACTGAAGCTTTCTTT. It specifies CASSQVAGTGDTEAFF.

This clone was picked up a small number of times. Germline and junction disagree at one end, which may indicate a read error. CDR3 protein: CASSVAGGTGSKNSQYF. CDR3 sequence (DNA): TGTGCCAGCAGCGTAGCGGGAGGGACGGGGTCCAAAAACAGTCAGTACTTC. The chain couples TRBV9 to TRBJ2-4, with 8 bases aligning to TRBD2. Germline CDR1 is SGDLS and CDR2 is YYNGEE. This CDR3 region has 17 residues. Full variable domain (rest looked up from reference TRBV9 and TRBJ2-4): DSGVTQTPKHLITATGQRVTLRCSPRSGDLSVYWYQQSLDQGLQFLIQYYNGEERAKGNILERFSAQQFPDLHSELNLSSLELGDSALYFCASSVAGGTGSKNSQYFGAGTRLSVL.

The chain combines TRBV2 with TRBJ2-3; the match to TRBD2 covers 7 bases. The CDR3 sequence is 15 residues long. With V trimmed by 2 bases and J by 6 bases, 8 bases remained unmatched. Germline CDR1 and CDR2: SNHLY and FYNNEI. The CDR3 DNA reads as TGTGCCAGCAGTGAATGGCGAGGGCGGGAGGATACGCAGTATTTT. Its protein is CASSEWRGREDTQYF.

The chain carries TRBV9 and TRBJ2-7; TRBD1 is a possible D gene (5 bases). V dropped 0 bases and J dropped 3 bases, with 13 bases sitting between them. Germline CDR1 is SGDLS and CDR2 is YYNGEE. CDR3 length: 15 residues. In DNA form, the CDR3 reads TGTGCCAGCAGCGTAGCTCAGGGATCCTACTACGAGCAGTACTTC. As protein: CASSVAQGSYYEQYF.

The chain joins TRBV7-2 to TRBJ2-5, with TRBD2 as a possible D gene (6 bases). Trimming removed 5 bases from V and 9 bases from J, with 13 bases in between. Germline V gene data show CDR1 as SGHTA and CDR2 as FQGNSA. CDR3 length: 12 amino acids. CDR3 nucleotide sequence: TGTGCCAGCAGCAGACGCGGGGAGGCCCAGTACTTC. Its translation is CASSRRGEAQYF. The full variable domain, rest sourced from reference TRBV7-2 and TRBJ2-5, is GAGVSQSPSNKVTEKGKDVELRCDPISGHTALYWYRQSLGQGLEFLIYFQGNSAPDKSGLPSDRFSAERTGGSVSTLTIQRTQQEDSAVYLCASSRRGEAQYFGPGTRLLVL.

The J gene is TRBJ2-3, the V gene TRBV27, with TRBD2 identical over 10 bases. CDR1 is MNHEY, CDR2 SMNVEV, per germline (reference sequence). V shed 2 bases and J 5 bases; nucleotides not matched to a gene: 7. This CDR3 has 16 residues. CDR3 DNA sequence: TGTGCCAGCAGTTTACAGCGGGAGGGGGTGCGAGATACGCAGTATTTT. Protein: CASSLQREGVRDTQYF.

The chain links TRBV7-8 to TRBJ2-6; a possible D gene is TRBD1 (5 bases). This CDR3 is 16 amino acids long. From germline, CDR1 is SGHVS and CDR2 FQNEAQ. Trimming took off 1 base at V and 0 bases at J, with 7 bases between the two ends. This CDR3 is CASSLVGASGANVLTF. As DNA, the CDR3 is TGTGCCAGCAGCTTAGTAGGGGCCTCTGGGGCCAACGTCCTGACTTTC. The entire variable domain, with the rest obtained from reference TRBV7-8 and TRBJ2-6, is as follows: GAGVSQSPRYKVAKRGQDVALRCDPISGHVSLFWYQQALGQGPEFLTYFQNEAQLDKSGLPSDRFFAERPEGSVSTLKIQRTQQEDSAVYLCASSLVGASGANVLTFGAGSRLTVL.

The CDR3 sequence: CASSSPGGIKTQYF. DNA for the CDR3: TGTGCCAGCAGCTCGCCCGGGGGAATAAAGACCCAGTACTTC. The genes are TRBV7-2 and TRBJ2-5; possibly TRBD2 for D (6 bases). Germline lookup yields CDR1 SGHTA and CDR2 FQGNSA. Between the trimmed V and J ends, which lost 4 bases and 6 bases, there was a span of 15 bases. The CDR3 is made up of 14 amino acids. The entire variable domain, with the rest obtained from reference TRBV7-2 and TRBJ2-5, is as follows: GAGVSQSPSNKVTEKGKDVELRCDPISGHTALYWYRQSLGQGLEFLIYFQGNSAPDKSGLPSDRFSAERTGGSVSTLTIQRTQQEDSAVYLCASSSPGGIKTQYFGPGTRLLVL.

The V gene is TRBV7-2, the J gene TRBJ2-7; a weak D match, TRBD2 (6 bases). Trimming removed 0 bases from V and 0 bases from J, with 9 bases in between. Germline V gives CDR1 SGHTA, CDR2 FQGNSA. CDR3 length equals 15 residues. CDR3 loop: CASSLARGPSYEQYF. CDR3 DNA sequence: TGTGCCAGCAGCTTAGCGCGGGGACCCTCCTACGAGCAGTACTTC.

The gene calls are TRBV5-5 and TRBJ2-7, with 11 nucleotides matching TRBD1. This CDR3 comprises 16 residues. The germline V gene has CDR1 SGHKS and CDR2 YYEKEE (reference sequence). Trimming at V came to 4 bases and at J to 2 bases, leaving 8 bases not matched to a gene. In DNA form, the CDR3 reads TGTGCCAGCAGCGGAGCATCGGGACAGGGGGCCTACGAGCAGTACTTC. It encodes CASSGASGQGAYEQYF.

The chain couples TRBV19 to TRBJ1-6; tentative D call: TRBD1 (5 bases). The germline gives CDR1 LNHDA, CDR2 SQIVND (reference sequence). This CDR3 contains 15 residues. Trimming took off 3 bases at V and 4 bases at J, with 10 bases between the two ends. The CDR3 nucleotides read TGTGCCAGTAGTATGGACAACCGTTATAATTCACCCCTCCACTTT. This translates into CASSMDNRYNSPLHF.